This is a list of T cell receptor beta chains from one sample in a study of OX40 agonist ivuxolimab in advanced cancers. Profiled with immunoSEQ multiplex PCR; TCRdb holds only in-frame clones, not every one. The sample yields roughly 75,000 clones, 80% to 90% seen once. The sequencing used CD4+ or CD8+ T cells sorted from blood, collected in a trial of the OX40 agonist ivuxolimab. The receptors here all came from an adult with an advanced solid tumor such as melanoma, head and neck, liver or kidney cancer. CDR3s include the opening cysteine and the closing phenylalanine or tryptophan. A D gene is named only where the DNA matches it firmly. The size of a clone is reported for some rows only, either as once, few or many, or as a class for expanded clones.

D gene | CDR3 length | J gene | clone size | V gene | CDR3 protein | CDR3 DNA
NA | 16 | TRBJ1-2 | NA | TRBV2 | CASSPQRWDPARGYTF | TGTGCCAGCAGTCCTCAGCGTTGGGACCCCGCGCGCGGCTACACCTTC
NA | 12 | TRBJ2-1 | NA | TRBV28 | CASRGTYNEQFF | TGTGCCAGCCGTGGGACCTACAATGAGCAGTTCTTC
NA | 18 | TRBJ2-4 | NA | TRBV28 | CASSCPRIRVGTKNIQYF | TGTGCCAGCAGTTGTCCCCGGATAAGGGTAGGTACCAAAAACATTCAGTACTTC
NA | 16 | TRBJ1-3 | NA | TRBV19 | CASSTHLQDNGNTIYF | TGTGCCAGTAGTACCCACCTCCAGGACAATGGAAACACCATATATTTT
NA | 16 | TRBJ2-1 | NA | TRBV27 | CASTQLALHSYNEQFF | TGTGCCAGCACCCAGCTAGCGCTCCACTCCTACAATGAGCAGTTCTTC
TRBD1 | 14 | TRBJ1-6 | NA | TRBV5-4 | CASSLDRGRSPLHF | TGTGCCAGCAGCTTGGACAGGGGGAGATCACCCCTCCACTTT
NA | 13 | TRBJ1-5 | NA | TRBV30 | CAWRDNSNQPQHF | TGTGCCTGGAGGGACAATAGCAATCAGCCCCAGCATTTT
TRBD2 | 15 | TRBJ2-5 | NA | TRBV9 | CASSVEAGGFETQYF | TGTGCCAGCAGCGTAGAAGCGGGGGGGTTCGAGACCCAGTACTTC
NA | 12 | TRBJ2-7 | NA | TRBV6-5 | CASSRGPYEQYF | TGTGCCAGCAGCCGGGGCCCCTACGAGCAGTACTTC
TRBD1 | 15 | TRBJ1-6 | NA | TRBV18 | CASSQDRVLHSPLHF | TGTGCCAGCTCACAGGACAGGGTTTTACATTCACCCCTCCACTTT
NA | 12 | TRBJ2-7 | NA | TRBV7-6 | CASSLEAHEQYF | TGTGCCAGCAGCTTAGAGGCTCACGAGCAGTACTTC
NA | 16 | TRBJ1-4 | NA | TRBV5-1 | CASSDPSGTTNEKLFF | TGCGCCAGCAGCGATCCCTCCGGGACAACTAATGAAAAACTGTTTTTT
NA | 15 | TRBJ2-5 | NA | TRBV11-2 | CASSSAGPLEGTQYF | TGTGCCAGCAGCTCCGCGGGACCCTTGGAGGGGACCCAGTACTTC
TRBD1 | 15 | TRBJ2-1 | NA | TRBV10-1 | CASSGRTGDKDEQFF | TGCGCCAGCAGTGGACGGACAGGAGACAAGGATGAGCAGTTCTTC
NA | 13 | TRBJ1-5 | NA | TRBV6-1 | CAIMETGNQPQHF | TGTGCCATCATGGAGACAGGCAATCAGCCCCAGCATTTT
NA | 14 | TRBJ1-1 | NA | TRBV15 | CATSTFKGNTEAFF | TGTGCCACCAGCACCTTCAAGGGGAACACTGAAGCTTTCTTT
NA | 15 | TRBJ1-5 | NA | TRBV11-2 | CASSLGTHSNQPQHF | TGTGCCAGCAGCTTGGGCACCCATAGCAATCAGCCCCAGCATTTT
NA | 12 | TRBJ2-1 | NA | TRBV5-1 | CASSRFTGEQFF | TGCGCCAGCAGCCGTTTTACGGGTGAGCAGTTCTTC
NA | 13 | TRBJ1-6 | NA | TRBV19 | CASTGGGYSPLHF | TGTGCCAGTACTGGGGGAGGTTATTCACCCCTCCACTTT
NA | 17 | TRBJ2-1 | NA | TRBV19 | CASTSGLAGGSPNEQFF | NA
TRBD1 | 14 | TRBJ1-6 | few | TRBV28 | CASSPWTGDSPLHF | TGTGCCAGCAGTCCCTGGACAGGGGATTCACCCCTCCACTTT
NA | 15 | TRBJ2-1 | once | TRBV6-5 | CASSQPGAGKNEQFF | TGTGCCAGCAGTCAGCCGGGGGCTGGTAAGAATGAGCAGTTCTTC
NA | 14 | TRBJ1-5 | NA | TRBV7-2 | CASSLVAGNQPQHF | TGTGCCAGCAGCTTAGTGGCAGGCAATCAGCCCCAGCATTTT
TRBD1 | 13 | TRBJ2-7 | NA | TRBV5-4 | CASSLDRAYEQYF | TGTGCCAGCAGCTTAGACAGGGCCTACGAGCAGTACTTC
TRBD1 | 13 | TRBJ2-5 | few | TRBV29-1 | CSAGTGYQETQYF | TGCAGCGCCGGGACAGGGTATCAAGAGACCCAGTACTTC
NA | 13 | TRBJ1-4 | NA | TRBV28 | CASHRADREKLFF | TGTGCCAGCCACCGGGCTGATAGGGAAAAACTGTTTTTT
NA | 16 | TRBJ2-2 | NA | TRBV7-3 | CASSPSGDRVTGELFF | TGTGCCAGCAGCCCCAGCGGAGACCGAGTGACCGGGGAGCTGTTTTTT
TRBD1 | 17 | TRBJ1-6 | NA | TRBV11-3 | CASSPKPGQGHNSPLHF | TGTGCCAGCAGCCCCAAACCGGGACAGGGGCATAATTCACCCCTCCACTTT
NA | 12 | TRBJ2-7 | NA | TRBV30 | CAWSSGRSEQYF | TGTGCCTGGAGTTCGGGGCGTAGCGAGCAGTACTTC
NA | 16 | TRBJ2-1 | NA | TRBV5-5 | CASSLANSVLYNEQFF | TGTGCCAGCAGCTTGGCCAACAGCGTCTTGTACAATGAGCAGTTCTTC
TRBD1 | 16 | TRBJ2-1 | NA | TRBV27 | CASSLVQGASYNEQFF | TGTGCCAGCAGTTTAGTACAGGGGGCCTCCTACAATGAGCAGTTCTTC
TRBD1 | 16 | TRBJ1-1 | NA | TRBV5-4 | CASSFPDRGMNTEAFF | TGTGCCAGCAGCTTCCCGGACAGGGGCATGAACACTGAAGCTTTCTTT
NA | 16 | TRBJ2-2 | NA | TRBV4-1 | CASSQVLGMGGGELFF | TGCGCCAGCAGCCAAGTTTTGGGGATGGGGGGCGGGGAGCTGTTTTTT